This T cell receptor (beta chain) was sequenced for a study of T-cell reconstitution after alpha-beta-depleted transplantation in children. Ten or more counts support this clonotype. Its antigen remains unidentified. There are 15 residues in the CDR3. Trimming took off 0 bases at V and 5 bases at J, with 14 bases between the two ends. The germline V gene has CDR1 MNHEY and CDR2 SVGAGI. As it was prepared, the TCRbeta library received unique molecular identifiers. TCRdb re-called the PCR reads through MiXCR, storing one row per CDR3 protein. Of 280,000 or so distinct CDR3 sequences in the sample, around 10% were seen once. Whole-study results and caveats: Elevated TCRbeta diversity at day 60 was traced, in some patients, to surviving recipient T cells and thymic progenitors. About two months after transplant, alpha-beta T cells reportedly came from several hundred expanded graft clones. It was newly produced T cells that mostly accounted for T-cell counts and diversity one year after transplant.

The receptor's source is a male patient between 2 and 15 years old who had a stem cell transplant for chronic granulomatous disease, so the T cells may come from the graft donor. This chain uses TRBV6-5 with TRBJ2-7, with D perhaps TRBD2 (5 bases). Sequencing was performed on peripheral blood, taken 180 days after TCRalphabeta/CD19-depleted stem cell transplant. This CDR3 reads CASSYSANSGNEQYF. In DNA form, the CDR3 reads TGTGCCAGCAGTTACTCGGCCAACTCGGGGAACGAGCAGTACTTC.